A single sample gave rise to the 18 T cell receptor beta chains below, sequenced in a study of a mutant IDH1 vaccine in newly diagnosed glioma. Their antigens remain unidentified. Regarding time point: week 5, during vaccination. In every dose of vaccine, 300 ug of mutant IDH1 20-mer peptide was given alongside topical imiquimod. This table comes from immunoSEQ multiplex PCR, and its TCRdb copy is limited to in-frame clones, with some not included. The sample holds 25,000 to 35,000 clones, roughly 90% seen once. The sequencing used PBMCs, collected from a glioma patient whose treatment included an IDH1 peptide vaccine. These TCRs come from a man between 18 and 35 years old with glioma.

The chain carries TRBV28 and TRBJ1-2, with 8 bases aligning to TRBD1. Trimming cost V 7 bases and J 2 bases; bases outside gene matches: 6. Per the germline V gene, CDR1 is MDHEN and CDR2 is SYDVKM. This CDR3 comprises 14 residues. For the CDR3, the DNA is TGTGCCAGCAATGGGGCAGGGGGCAACTATGGCTACACCTTC. Encoded protein: CASNGAGGNYGYTF.

The V call is TRBV2, the J call TRBJ2-1; 13 bases map to TRBD2. The CDR3 is 17 residues long. Germline assignment: CDR1 SNHLY and CDR2 FYNNEI. The V gene end was trimmed by 5 bases and the J gene end by 7 bases; junction bases not matched to a gene: 11. The CDR3 DNA reads TGTGCCAGCAGTAGGACTAGCGGGAGAATCCTGGGTAATGAGCAGTTCTTC. It specifies CASSRTSGRILGNEQFF.

This sequence joins TRBV28 and TRBJ1-4; D ambiguous. The length of the CDR3 is 17 residues. Trimming removed 5 bases at V and 2 bases at J, with 18 bases between. Germline V gene lookup returns CDR1 MDHEN and CDR2 SYDVKM. In nucleotides, the CDR3 is TGTGCCAGCAGTGGGCAGGCATTCAGACTTACTAATGAAAAACTGTTTTTT. Translating it yields CASSGQAFRLTNEKLFF.

V usage is TRBV5-5 and J usage is TRBJ1-2, with D unresolved. The length of the CDR3 is 15 residues. In germline, CDR1 is SGHKS, CDR2 YYEKEE (reference sequence). V was shortened by 0 bases and J by 4 bases, with 13 bases between the two germline ends. DNA of the CDR3: TGTGCCAGCAGCTTGGATGGGGTAAGCGGCTATGGCTACACCTTC. This codes for CASSLDGVSGYGYTF.

The V and J genes are TRBV10-3 and TRBJ2-1; 8 nucleotides agree with TRBD2. From germline, CDR1 is ENHRY and CDR2 SYGVKD. CDR3 length: 16 residues. V was pared by 5 bases and J by 7 bases, with 13 bases of the junction left unmatched. The CDR3 here is CAISLTKRENRNEQFF. The CDR3 region has the DNA TGTGCCATCAGTCTCACCAAGCGGGAGAATAGGAATGAGCAGTTCTTC.

The rearrangement links TRBV10-3 to TRBJ1-6; D call uncertain. Between the trimmed V and J ends, which lost 10 bases and 5 bases, there was a span of 12 bases. There are 13 residues in the CDR3. Germline CDR1 reads ENHRY; CDR2 reads SYGVKD. CDR3 DNA: TGTGCCAGCAGAAGGCTGGATAATTCACCCCTCCACTTT. It translates to CASRRLDNSPLHF.

V and J are TRBV4-3 and TRBJ2-7; D uncertain. Per the germline V gene, CDR1 is LGHNA and CDR2 is YSLEER. The CDR3 is 15 residues long. Trimming took off 0 bases at V and 4 bases at J, with 13 bases between the two ends. The CDR3: CASSQDRLLGYEQYF. CDR3 coding DNA: TGCGCCAGCAGCCAAGATCGACTCTTAGGATACGAGCAGTACTTC.

This sequence joins TRBV27 and TRBJ1-2; TRBD1 matches 9 bases. Germline assignment: CDR1 MNHEY and CDR2 SMNVEV (reference sequence). The V segment lost 0 bases and the J segment 6 bases; nucleotides outside the gene matches: 2. The length of the CDR3 is 14 residues. The CDR3 region is CASSLSDRGDGYTF. The CDR3 region has the DNA TGTGCCAGCAGTTTATCCGACAGGGGGGATGGCTACACCTTC.

V gene TRBV6-1 combines with J gene TRBJ1-6; no firm D call. The CDR3 covers 14 residues. Germline V gene lookup returns CDR1 MNHNS and CDR2 SASEGT. Trimming left V 6 bases short and J 4 bases short, with 10 bases between. CDR3 bases: TGTGCCAGCAGGGACGGTCTTTATAATTCACCCCTCCACTTT. This sequence encodes CASRDGLYNSPLHF.

This chain links TRBV27 with TRBJ2-7, with D perhaps TRBD1 or TRBD2 (5 bases each). This CDR3 region has 15 residues. CDR1 is MNHEY and CDR2 is SMNVEV in the germline V gene (reference sequence). Trimming took 5 bases from V and 2 from J, leaving 16 bases between them. The CDR3 bases are TGTGCCAGCAGTCCGGGACCCCAAATGACCTACGAGCAGTACTTC. Its protein is CASSPGPQMTYEQYF.

The CDR3 sequence is CAWSAGTGGAGQYF. In DNA form, the CDR3 reads TGTGCCTGGAGTGCCGGGACAGGGGGCGCGGGACAGTACTTC. The chain uses TRBV30 and TRBJ2-7, with 12 positions matching TRBD1. Germline V gene sequence: CDR1 GTSNPN, CDR2 SVGIG (reference sequence). CDR3 length equals 14 residues. With V trimmed by 1 base and J by 10 bases, 8 bases remained unmatched.

The chain is built from TRBV15 and TRBJ2-7, with 8 nucleotides matching TRBD1. Germline V lookup: CDR1 LNHNV, CDR2 YYDKDF (reference sequence). This CDR3 has 15 amino acids. Trimming cost V 2 bases and J 2 bases; bases outside gene matches: 5. The CDR3 is CATSRNLDRAYEQYF. The CDR3 region has the DNA TGTGCCACCAGCAGAAATTTGGACAGGGCCTACGAGCAGTACTTC. Looking up the rest from reference TRBV15 and TRBJ2-7 gives the full variable domain: DAMVIQNPRYQVTQFGKPVTLSCSQTLNHNVMYWYQQKSSQAPKLLFHYYDKDFNNEADTPDNFQSRRPNTSFCFLDIRSPGLGDTAMYLCATSRNLDRAYEQYFGPGTRLTVT.

This clone came up once. This CDR3 is CASSPGTANTEAFF. The CDR3 nucleotides are TGTGCCAGCTCACCCGGGACAGCCAACACTGAAGCTTTCTTT. J is TRBJ1-1 and V is TRBV18, with 7 bases fitting TRBD1. The CDR3 loop spans 14 amino acids. V lost 3 bases and J lost 2; bases outside the gene matches: 3. Germline V gene lookup returns CDR1 KGHSH and CDR2 LQKENI.

This chain connects TRBV29-1 to TRBJ2-3; 12 bases align to TRBD2. The CDR3 consists of 12 residues. Trimming cost V 7 bases and J 6 bases; bases outside gene matches: 2. Germline assignment: CDR1 SQVTM and CDR2 ANQGSEA. The CDR3 nucleotides are TGCAGCGGCGGACTAGCGGGGGATACGCAGTATTTT. It encodes CSGGLAGDTQYF.

This chain uses TRBV6-5 with TRBJ2-3; no definite D call. Germline V gives CDR1 MNHEY, CDR2 SVGAGI. The CDR3 is 15 amino acids. V gave up 0 bases and J gave up 0 bases, with 7 bases separating them. In nucleotides, the CDR3 is TGTGCCAGCAGTTACTCGCTGCGTAGCACAGATACGCAGTATTTT. This sequence encodes CASSYSLRSTDTQYF.

This clone appeared a few times. Here the CDR3 DNA reads TGCAGCGTCGCTGTAGGGGGCATGAACACTGAAGCTTTCTTT. Amino acids: CSVAVGGMNTEAFF. The chain is built from TRBV29-1 and TRBJ1-1, with 7 bases matching TRBD1. The CDR3 covers 14 residues. Germline V CDR1 and CDR2: SQVTM, ANQGSEA. V trimming: 6 bases; J trimming: 0 bases; junction bases outside the gene matches: 7.

By proportion, this clone is large. The genes are TRBV27 and TRBJ2-4; tentatively, D is TRBD2 (6 bases). This CDR3 spans 15 amino acids. Deletions cut 5 bases from V and 7 bases from J, with 18 bases between. CDR1 is MNHEY and CDR2 is SMNVEV in the germline V gene (reference sequence). The CDR3 loop reads CASSPAAGPGNIQYF. CDR3 nucleotide sequence: TGTGCCAGCAGTCCAGCCGCGGGGCCGGGGAACATTCAGTACTTC.

Comments on this clone: This CDR3 is also generated by other DNA sequences in the sample. The V gene is TRBV4-1, the J gene TRBJ2-3; 10 bases fit TRBD2. Germline V CDR1 and CDR2: MGHRA, YSYEKL. The V and J ends lost 4 bases and 2 bases, in that order; junction bases with no gene match: 6. The CDR3 length is 16 residues. The CDR3 reads CASSLPLAGDTDTQYF. CDR3 nucleotides: TGCGCCAGCAGCCTACCCCTAGCGGGAGACACAGATACGCAGTATTTT.